The 30 T cell receptor beta chains presented below share a single source sample, sequenced in a study of shared clonotypes between healthy human individuals. Produced via immunoSEQ multiplex PCR; TCRdb's table is partial and in-frame only. The sample includes millions of clones, over 85% of them seen just once. Positive CCR7 selection of CD45RO-negative cells yielded the naive CD8 cells, and terminally differentiated effector memory CD45RA+ cells were excluded. Sequencing was done on a sample of naive CD8+ T cells sorted from blood. Source of these receptors: a man aged 18 to 30 in good health.

The genes are TRBV29-1 and TRBJ2-1; D call uncertain. The V gene's germline CDR1 is SQVTM and CDR2 ANQGSEA. The CDR3 runs 10 residues. The V end was cut by 5 bases, the J end by 10 bases, with 9 bases between. CDR3 in DNA: TGCAGCGTTATAATCAACGAGCAGTTCTTC. It translates to CSVIINEQFF.

CDR3 in DNA: TGTGCCAGCAGTGAGACCCCCCAGGGACTCAATTCACCCCTCCACTTT. Its protein product is CASSETPQGLNSPLHF. The rearrangement uses TRBV2 and TRBJ1-6; possibly TRBD1 for D (5 bases). The V and J ends lost 3 bases and 7 bases respectively, with 16 bases between them. Germline-derived CDR1 and CDR2 are SNHLY and FYNNEI. This CDR3 has 16 amino acids.

The chain is built from TRBV7-9 and TRBJ1-1; possible D gene TRBD1, 6 bases. Germline CDR1 SEHNR, CDR2 FQNEAQ (reference sequence). Between the trimmed V and J ends, which lost 4 bases and 0 bases, there was a span of 9 bases. This CDR3 region has 14 residues. This CDR3 reads CASSSWDMNTEAFF. DNA of the CDR3: TGTGCCAGCAGCTCCTGGGACATGAACACTGAAGCTTTCTTT.

The chain couples TRBV2 to TRBJ1-1; D perhaps matches TRBD1 (5 bases). Germline CDR1 reads SNHLY; CDR2 reads FYNNEI. Deletions cut 0 bases from V and 10 bases from J, with 18 bases between. This CDR3 is 15 amino acids long. The CDR3 loop is CASSEAWQGGEGAFF. The DNA of the CDR3 is TGTGCCAGCAGTGAAGCGTGGCAGGGTGGGGAAGGAGCTTTCTTT.

The rearrangement joins TRBV4-3 to TRBJ1-5, with 9 bases lining up with TRBD1. Germline values: CDR1 LGHNA, CDR2 YSLEER. This CDR3 is built from 16 residues. V trimming: 3 bases; J trimming: 8 bases; junction bases outside the gene matches: 11. CDR3 region: CASSHYATGGPEPQHF. For the CDR3, the DNA is TGCGCCAGCAGCCATTATGCGACAGGGGGTCCTGAGCCCCAGCATTTT.

The V gene is TRBV6-5, the J gene TRBJ1-1; 10 nucleotides agree with TRBD1. Germline CDR1 reads MNHEY; CDR2 reads SVGAGI. The CDR3 covers 14 residues. The ends lost 6 bases at V and 5 bases at J; junction bases unmatched: 6. The CDR3 sequence is CASRQGQGMTEAFF. The CDR3, as DNA: TGTGCCAGCAGACAGGGACAGGGGATGACTGAAGCTTTCTTT.

The chain joins TRBV7-9 to TRBJ1-5, with a tentative D call TRBD1 (6 bases). The CDR3 runs to 16 residues. Germline CDR1 SEHNR, CDR2 FQNEAQ (reference sequence). Trimming cost V 5 bases and J 3 bases, with 17 bases left between them. CDR3 nucleotides: TGTGCCAGCAGCAGGGGGGGCAGGGATACCAATCAGCCCCAGCATTTT. It specifies CASSRGGRDTNQPQHF.

The chain has TRBV7-2 and TRBJ2-7, with 15 bases matching TRBD2. Trimming at V came to 4 bases and at J to 5 bases, leaving 3 bases not matched to a gene. The length of the CDR3 is 15 residues. Per germline, CDR1 SGHTA and CDR2 FQGNSA. CDR3 coding DNA: TGTGCCAGCAGCTGGGGACTAGCGGGAGGTGACGAGCAGTACTTC. It codes for CASSWGLAGGDEQYF.

This rearrangement joins TRBV9 to TRBJ2-7, with D possibly matching TRBD2 (6 bases). V gave up 0 bases and J gave up 3 bases, with 13 bases separating them. This CDR3 region has 15 residues. In germline, CDR1 is SGDLS, CDR2 YYNGEE. The CDR3 nucleotides read TGTGCCAGCAGCGTAGAGGATGCGGGGAACTACGAGCAGTACTTC. Translating gives CASSVEDAGNYEQYF.

As for this clone: Other DNA sequences in the sample encode the same CDR3. This chain connects TRBV30 to TRBJ2-5; D call uncertain. V was shortened by 1 base and J by 4 bases, with 7 bases between the two germline ends. Per the germline V gene, CDR1 is GTSNPN and CDR2 is SVGIG (reference sequence). The CDR3 consists of 12 residues. Written as DNA, the CDR3 is TGTGCCTGGAGTGGGACGGGAGAGACCCAGTACTTC. Protein sequence: CAWSGTGETQYF.

CDR3 sequence (DNA): TGTGCCAGCAGACCGGGACTAGCGGGAGGGCCCTCGGGAGAGACCCAGTACTTC. Its protein product is CASRPGLAGGPSGETQYF. This chain links TRBV2 with TRBJ2-5; 16 nucleotides line up with TRBD2. The J segment lost 4 bases and the V segment lost 6 bases, leaving 11 bases of the junction unmatched. Germline assignment: CDR1 SNHLY and CDR2 FYNNEI. This CDR3 region has 18 residues.

The V gene is TRBV30, the J gene TRBJ2-2; D is uncertain. Germline CDR1 reads GTSNPN; CDR2 reads SVGIG (reference sequence). Between the trimmed V and J ends, which lost 4 bases and 4 bases, there was a span of 10 bases. This CDR3 region has 13 residues. In nucleotides, the CDR3 is TGTGCCTGGACCCCATCTAGCACCGGGGAGCTGTTTTTT. It encodes CAWTPSSTGELFF.

The chain links TRBV6-5 to TRBJ2-1; D may be TRBD1 (8 bases). Germline CDR1 reads MNHEY; CDR2 reads SVGAGI. V dropped 5 bases and J dropped 4 bases, with 15 bases sitting between them. The CDR3 runs to 15 residues. The CDR3 loop reads CASSQQGGYYNEQFF. The DNA for the CDR3 is TGTGCCAGCAGTCAACAGGGGGGGTATTACAATGAGCAGTTCTTC.

This rearrangement joins TRBV5-6 to TRBJ2-7, with D hard to call. CDR1 and CDR2 (germline): SGHDT, YYEEEE. Trimming shortened V by 0 bases and J by 6 bases, and 10 bases separated the two germline ends. CDR3 length: 13 amino acids. Here the CDR3 reads CASSLVGLLEQYF. The CDR3 DNA is TGTGCCAGCAGCTTGGTTGGTTTGCTCGAGCAGTACTTC.

As regards this clone: This CDR3 is also generated by other DNA sequences in the sample. The gene calls are TRBV29-1 and TRBJ2-7; TRBD1 matches 9 bases. Looked up from germline, CDR1 is SQVTM and CDR2 is ANQGSEA. J gave up 1 base and V 7 bases, and 2 bases lay outside the gene matches. This CDR3 has 12 residues. The CDR3 protein is CSAGTGSYEQYF. CDR3 nucleotides: TGCAGCGCAGGGACAGGGTCCTACGAGCAGTACTTC.

This chain uses TRBV7-8 with TRBJ1-1; perhaps TRBD1 as D (6 bases). V lost 1 base and J lost 0, with 12 bases in between. Germline CDR1 and CDR2: SGHVS and FQNEAQ. CDR3 length: 16 amino acids. The CDR3 here is CASSLVGASVNTEAFF. DNA for the CDR3: TGTGCCAGCAGCTTAGTGGGGGCCTCTGTGAACACTGAAGCTTTCTTT.

This chain links TRBV7-2 with TRBJ2-7; D is ambiguous. The ends were cut back, 4 bases at V and 3 bases at J, with 7 bases in the middle. The CDR3 consists of 12 residues. Germline V lookup: CDR1 SGHTA, CDR2 FQGNSA. CDR3 sequence reads: CASSSRDYEQYF. The CDR3 DNA is TGTGCCAGCAGCTCGAGAGACTACGAGCAGTACTTC.

The chain has TRBV5-1 and TRBJ1-5, with D hard to call. V dropped 3 bases and J dropped 2 bases, with 18 bases sitting between them. The CDR3 extends over 17 amino acids. CDR1 and CDR2 (germline): SGHRS, YFSETQ. The CDR3 bases are TGCGCCAGCAGCTGGCTAAAAGCCCCGGCGGGCAATCAGCCCCAGCATTTT. This encodes CASSWLKAPAGNQPQHF.

The CDR3 sequence is CASSLIGGTTGELFF. The CDR3 coding sequence is TGTGCCAGCAGCTTAATTGGGGGTACCACCGGGGAGCTGTTTTTT. V usage is TRBV7-6 and J usage is TRBJ2-2, with D possibly called TRBD1 or TRBD2 (5 bases each). CDR1 and CDR2 from the germline V gene are SGHVS and FNYEAQ. The CDR3 sequence is 15 residues long. V was trimmed by 2 bases and J by 4 bases, leaving 11 bases between them.

The chain is built from TRBV5-4 and TRBJ2-5, with 8 bases matching TRBD2. Trimming took 1 base from V and 5 from J; bases not matched to a gene: 4. The CDR3 length is 14 residues. CDR1 SGHNT and CDR2 YYREEE come from the germline V gene (reference sequence). The CDR3 sequence: CASSLRGGLETQYF. CDR3 sequence (DNA): TGTGCCAGCAGCTTGCGGGGGGGCTTGGAGACCCAGTACTTC. The entire variable domain, with the rest obtained from reference TRBV5-4 and TRBJ2-5, is as follows: ETGVTQSPTHLIKTRGQQVTLRCSSQSGHNTVSWYQQALGQGPQFIFQYYREEENGRGNFPPRFSGLQFPNYSSELNVNALELDDSALYLCASSLRGGLETQYFGPGTRLLVL.

V usage is TRBV14 and J usage is TRBJ2-5; 8 bases agree with TRBD1. V shed 2 bases, J shed 5 bases, and the junction held 4 bases outside the gene matches. Per germline, CDR1 SGHDN and CDR2 FVKESK. The CDR3 consists of 14 residues. In DNA form, the CDR3 reads TGTGCCAGCAGCCAACGACAGGGGTTGGAGACCCAGTACTTC. It specifies CASSQRQGLETQYF.

This sequence joins TRBV30 and TRBJ1-2; weak D call: TRBD1 (6 bases). This CDR3 is 14 amino acids long. Germline CDR1 GTSNPN, CDR2 SVGIG (reference sequence). V was clipped by 2 bases and J by 5 bases, with 15 bases between them. Written as DNA, the CDR3 is TGTGCCTGGAGTTCCAACAGGGAAACTTATGGCTACACCTTC. Encoded protein: CAWSSNRETYGYTF.

The V and J genes are TRBV6-1 and TRBJ1-5; 7 bases align to TRBD1. In germline, CDR1 is MNHNS, CDR2 SASEGT. Germline trimming cut 4 bases from V and 0 bases from J; bases unmatched to any gene: 9. The CDR3 is 17 amino acids. The CDR3 DNA follows: TGTGCCAGCAGTGCCCATACAGGGGAATATAGCAATCAGCCCCAGCATTTT. Its translation: CASSAHTGEYSNQPQHF.

The chain uses TRBV30 and TRBJ2-1, with TRBD2 matching 13 bases. Germline V gene data show CDR1 as GTSNPN and CDR2 as SVGIG (reference sequence). The CDR3 covers 14 residues. With V trimmed by 5 bases and J by 7 bases, 5 bases remained unmatched. The CDR3 nucleotides read TGTGCCTGGTTACGGACTAGCGGGAGAAATGAGCAGTTCTTC. Translating it yields CAWLRTSGRNEQFF.

Notes on this clone: The identical CDR3 is also encoded by other nucleotide sequences in the sample. The rearrangement uses TRBV4-1 and TRBJ2-7, with D perhaps matching TRBD1 (6 bases). This CDR3 is 13 amino acids long. The ends were cut back, 3 bases at V and 5 bases at J, with 11 bases in the middle. Germline V gene sequence: CDR1 MGHRA, CDR2 YSYEKL. The CDR3 loop reads CASSHTQGNEQYF. Written as DNA, the CDR3 is TGCGCCAGCAGCCATACACAGGGTAACGAGCAGTACTTC.

Points on this clone: The same CDR3 also results from other DNA sequences found in this sample. V usage is TRBV4-2 and J usage is TRBJ1-5; 9 nucleotides align to TRBD1. The CDR3 has 13 amino acids. Germline trimming cut 3 bases from V and 6 bases from J; bases unmatched to any gene: 0. From germline, CDR1 is LGHNA and CDR2 YNFKEQ. This CDR3 is CASSQDRGQPQHF. DNA of the CDR3: TGTGCCAGCAGCCAGGACAGGGGTCAGCCCCAGCATTTT.

The V call is TRBV5-6, the J call TRBJ2-3; no reliable D call. CDR1 is SGHDT and CDR2 is YYEEEE in the germline V gene. V was cut by 0 bases and J by 1 base, with 12 bases left in between. This CDR3 comprises 16 residues. The CDR3 region is CASSLGTDGGTDTQYF. The CDR3 nucleotides are TGTGCCAGCAGCTTGGGAACCGATGGGGGCACAGATACGCAGTATTTT.

This sequence joins TRBV6-5 and TRBJ1-2, with D perhaps matching TRBD1 (5 bases). Germline V gene data show CDR1 as MNHEY and CDR2 as SVGAGI. This CDR3 has 11 residues. Trimming removed 7 bases at V and 7 bases at J, with 10 bases between. CDR3 nucleotides: TGTGCCAGCAATGGGGGTGGTGGCTACACCTTC. Protein sequence: CASNGGGGYTF.

CDR3 in amino acids: CASSLGELAGQETQYF. The CDR3 DNA reads as TGTGCCAGCAGCCTCGGGGAACTAGCGGGCCAAGAGACCCAGTACTTC. This chain joins TRBV28 and TRBJ2-5; 9 nucleotides match TRBD2. Trimming at V came to 6 bases and at J to 1 base, leaving 9 bases not matched to a gene. The CDR3 extends over 16 amino acids. Germline V gene data show CDR1 as MDHEN and CDR2 as SYDVKM.

This chain connects TRBV7-2 to TRBJ2-3; 10 nucleotides line up with TRBD2. CDR1 is SGHTA, CDR2 FQGNSA, per germline. V was clipped by 2 bases and J by 4 bases; unmatched bases: 3. The length of the CDR3 is 15 residues. Here the CDR3 reads CASSLTSGTADTQYF. In nucleotides, the CDR3 is TGTGCCAGCAGCTTAACTAGCGGGACTGCAGATACGCAGTATTTT.